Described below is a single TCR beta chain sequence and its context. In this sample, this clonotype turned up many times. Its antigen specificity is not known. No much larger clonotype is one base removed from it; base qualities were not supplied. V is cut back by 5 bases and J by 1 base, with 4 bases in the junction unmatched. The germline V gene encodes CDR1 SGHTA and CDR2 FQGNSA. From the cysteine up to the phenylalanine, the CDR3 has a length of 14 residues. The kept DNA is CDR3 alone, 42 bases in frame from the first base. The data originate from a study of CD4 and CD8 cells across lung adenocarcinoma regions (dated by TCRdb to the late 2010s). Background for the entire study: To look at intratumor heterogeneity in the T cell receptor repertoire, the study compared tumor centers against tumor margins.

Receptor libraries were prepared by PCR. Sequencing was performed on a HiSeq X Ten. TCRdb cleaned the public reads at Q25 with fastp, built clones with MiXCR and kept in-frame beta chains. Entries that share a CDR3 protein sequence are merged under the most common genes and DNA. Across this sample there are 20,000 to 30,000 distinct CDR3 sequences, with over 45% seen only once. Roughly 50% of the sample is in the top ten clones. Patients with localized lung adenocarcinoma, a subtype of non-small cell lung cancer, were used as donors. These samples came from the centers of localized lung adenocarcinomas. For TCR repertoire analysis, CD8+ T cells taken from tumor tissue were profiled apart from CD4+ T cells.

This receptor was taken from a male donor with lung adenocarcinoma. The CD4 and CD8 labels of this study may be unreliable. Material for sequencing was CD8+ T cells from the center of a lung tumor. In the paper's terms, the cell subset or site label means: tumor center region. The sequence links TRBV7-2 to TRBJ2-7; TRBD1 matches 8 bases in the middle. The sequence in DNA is TGTGCCAGCAGCCGGGACAGGAATTCCTACGAGCAGTACTTC. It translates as CASSRDRNSYEQYF.